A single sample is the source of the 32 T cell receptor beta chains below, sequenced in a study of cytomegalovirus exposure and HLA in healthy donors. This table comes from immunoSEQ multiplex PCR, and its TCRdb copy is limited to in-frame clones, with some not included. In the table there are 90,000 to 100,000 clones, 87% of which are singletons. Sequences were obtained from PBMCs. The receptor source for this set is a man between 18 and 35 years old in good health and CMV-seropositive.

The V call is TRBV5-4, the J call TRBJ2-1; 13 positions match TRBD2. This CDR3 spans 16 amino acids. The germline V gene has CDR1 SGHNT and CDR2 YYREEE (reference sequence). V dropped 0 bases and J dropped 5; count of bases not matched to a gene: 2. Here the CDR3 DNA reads TGTGCCAGCAGCTTGGGGGGGACTAGCGGGGACAATGAGCAGTTCTTC. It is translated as CASSLGGTSGDNEQFF.

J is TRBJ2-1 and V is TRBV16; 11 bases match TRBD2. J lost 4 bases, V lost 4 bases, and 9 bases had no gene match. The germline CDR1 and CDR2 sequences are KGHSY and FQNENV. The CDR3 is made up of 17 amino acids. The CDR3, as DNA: TGTGCCAGCAGCCCTTTAGTGGCTAGCGGGAGGTACAATGAGCAGTTCTTC. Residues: CASSPLVASGRYNEQFF. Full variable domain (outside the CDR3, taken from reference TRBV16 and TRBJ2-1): GEEVAQTPKHLVRGEGQKAKLYCAPIKGHSYVFWYQQVLKNEFKFLISFQNENVFDETGMPKERFSAKCLPNSPCSLEIQATKLEDSAVYFCASSPLVASGRYNEQFFGPGTRLTVL.

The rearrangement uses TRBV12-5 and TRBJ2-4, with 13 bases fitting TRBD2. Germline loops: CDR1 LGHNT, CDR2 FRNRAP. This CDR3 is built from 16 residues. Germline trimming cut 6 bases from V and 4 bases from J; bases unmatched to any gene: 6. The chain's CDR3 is CASGLGLAGVKNIQYF. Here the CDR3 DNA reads TGTGCTAGTGGCCTCGGACTAGCGGGGGTGAAAAACATTCAGTACTTC.

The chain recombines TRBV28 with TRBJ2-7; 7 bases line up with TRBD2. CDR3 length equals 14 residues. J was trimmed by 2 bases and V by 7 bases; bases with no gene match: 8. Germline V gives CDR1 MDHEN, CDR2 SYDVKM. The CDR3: CASIDPRGAYEQYF. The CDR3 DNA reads TGTGCCAGCATAGACCCCCGGGGGGCCTACGAGCAGTACTTC.

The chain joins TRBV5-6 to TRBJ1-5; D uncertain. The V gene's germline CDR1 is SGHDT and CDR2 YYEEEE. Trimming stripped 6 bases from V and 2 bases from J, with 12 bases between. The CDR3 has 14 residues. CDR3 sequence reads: CASNFWGGNQPQHF. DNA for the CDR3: TGTGCCAGCAACTTTTGGGGAGGCAATCAGCCCCAGCATTTT. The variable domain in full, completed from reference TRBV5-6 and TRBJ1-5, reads DAGVTQSPTHLIKTRGQQVTLRCSPKSGHDTVSWYQQALGQGPQFIFQYYEEEERQRGNFPDRFSGHQFPNYSSELNVNALLLGDSALYLCASNFWGGNQPQHFGDGTRLSIL.

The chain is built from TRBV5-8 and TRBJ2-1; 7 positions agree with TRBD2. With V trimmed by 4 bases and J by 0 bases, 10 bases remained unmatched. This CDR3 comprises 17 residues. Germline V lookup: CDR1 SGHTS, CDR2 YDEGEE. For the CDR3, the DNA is TGTGCCAGCAGCGTTCTTCTAGCGGTTAGCTCCTACAATGAGCAGTTCTTC. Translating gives CASSVLLAVSSYNEQFF.

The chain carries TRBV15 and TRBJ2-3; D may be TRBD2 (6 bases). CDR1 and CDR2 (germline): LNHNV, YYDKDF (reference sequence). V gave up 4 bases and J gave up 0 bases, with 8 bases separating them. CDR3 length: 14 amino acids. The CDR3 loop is CATSTEGSTDTQYF. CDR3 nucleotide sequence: TGTGCCACCAGCACGGAGGGCAGCACAGATACGCAGTATTTT.

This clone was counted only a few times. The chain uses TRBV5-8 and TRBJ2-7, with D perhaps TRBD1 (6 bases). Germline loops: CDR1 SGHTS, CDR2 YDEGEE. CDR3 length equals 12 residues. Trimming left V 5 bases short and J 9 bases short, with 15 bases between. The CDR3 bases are TGTGCCAGCAGGTACAGGGTATTGGGGCAGTACTTC. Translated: CASRYRVLGQYF.

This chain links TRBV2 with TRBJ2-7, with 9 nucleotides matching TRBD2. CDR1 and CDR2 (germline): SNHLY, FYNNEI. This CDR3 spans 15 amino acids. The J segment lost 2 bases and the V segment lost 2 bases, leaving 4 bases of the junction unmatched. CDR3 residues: CASSEMGGRAYEQYF. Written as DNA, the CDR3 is TGTGCCAGCAGTGAAATGGGCGGGAGGGCCTACGAGCAGTACTTC. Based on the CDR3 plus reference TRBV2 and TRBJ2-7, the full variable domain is EPEVTQTPSHQVTQMGQEVILRCVPISNHLYFYWYRQILGQKVEFLVSFYNNEISEKSEIFDDQFSVERPDGSNFTLKIRSTKLEDSAMYFCASSEMGGRAYEQYFGPGTRLTVT.

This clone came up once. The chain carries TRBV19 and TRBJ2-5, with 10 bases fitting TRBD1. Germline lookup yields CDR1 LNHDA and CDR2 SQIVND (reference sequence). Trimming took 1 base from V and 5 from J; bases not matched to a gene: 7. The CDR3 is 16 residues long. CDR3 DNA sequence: TGTGCCAGTAGTATAGCTGGTGGGACAGGGGATGAGACCCAGTACTTC. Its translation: CASSIAGGTGDETQYF.

The CDR3 loop is CASSLGVAGLFTDTQYF. CDR3 sequence (DNA): TGTGCCAGCAGCTTGGGGGTAGCGGGGCTTTTCACAGATACGCAGTATTTT. V and J are TRBV5-4 and TRBJ2-3; TRBD2 matches 8 bases. The CDR3 covers 17 residues. CDR1 is SGHNT, CDR2 YYREEE, per germline (reference sequence). The ends lost 0 bases at V and 2 bases at J; junction bases unmatched: 8.

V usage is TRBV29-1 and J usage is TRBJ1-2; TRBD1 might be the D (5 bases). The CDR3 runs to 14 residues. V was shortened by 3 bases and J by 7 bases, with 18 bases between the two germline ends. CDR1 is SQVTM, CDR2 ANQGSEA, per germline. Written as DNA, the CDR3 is TGCAGCGTTGATTCTACTGGGCAGGGCGGTGGCTACACCTTC. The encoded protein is CSVDSTGQGGGYTF.

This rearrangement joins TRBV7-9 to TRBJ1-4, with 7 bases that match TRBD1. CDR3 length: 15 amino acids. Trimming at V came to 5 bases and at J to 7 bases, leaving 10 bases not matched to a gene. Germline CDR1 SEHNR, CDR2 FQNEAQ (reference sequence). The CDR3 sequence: CASSRETGYGEKLFF. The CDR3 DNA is TGTGCCAGCAGCCGGGAGACAGGGTACGGTGAAAAACTGTTTTTT.

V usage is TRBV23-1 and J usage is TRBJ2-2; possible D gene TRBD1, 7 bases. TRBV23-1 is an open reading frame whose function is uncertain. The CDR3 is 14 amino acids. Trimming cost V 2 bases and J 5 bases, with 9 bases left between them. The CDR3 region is CASSQPGGTGELFF. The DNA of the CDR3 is TGCGCCAGCAGTCAACCAGGGGGGACCGGGGAGCTGTTTTTT.

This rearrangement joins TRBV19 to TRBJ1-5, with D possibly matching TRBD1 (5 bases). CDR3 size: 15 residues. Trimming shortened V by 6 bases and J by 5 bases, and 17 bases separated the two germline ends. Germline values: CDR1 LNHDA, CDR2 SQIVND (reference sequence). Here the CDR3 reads CASSLLGRGDQPQHF. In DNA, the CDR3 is TGTGCCAGTAGCCTCCTTGGGCGGGGCGATCAGCCCCAGCATTTT.

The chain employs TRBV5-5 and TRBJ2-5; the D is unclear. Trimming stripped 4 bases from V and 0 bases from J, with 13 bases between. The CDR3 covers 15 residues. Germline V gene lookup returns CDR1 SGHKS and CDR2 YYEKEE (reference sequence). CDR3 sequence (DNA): TGTGCCAGCAGCCCCCGCCGTACTAACCAAGAGACCCAGTACTTC. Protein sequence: CASSPRRTNQETQYF. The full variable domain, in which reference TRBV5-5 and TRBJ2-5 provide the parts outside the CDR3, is DAGVTQSPTHLIKTRGQQVTLRCSPISGHKSVSWYQQVLGQGPQFIFQYYEKEERGRGNFPDRFSARQFPNYSSELNVNALLLGDSALYLCASSPRRTNQETQYFGPGTRLLVL.

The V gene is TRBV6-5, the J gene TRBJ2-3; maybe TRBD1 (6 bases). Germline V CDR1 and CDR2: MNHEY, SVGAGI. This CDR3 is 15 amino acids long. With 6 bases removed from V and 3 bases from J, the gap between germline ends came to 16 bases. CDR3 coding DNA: TGTGCCAGCAGGGGCTCCAGGGGATTAACAGATACGCAGTATTTT. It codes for CASRGSRGLTDTQYF.

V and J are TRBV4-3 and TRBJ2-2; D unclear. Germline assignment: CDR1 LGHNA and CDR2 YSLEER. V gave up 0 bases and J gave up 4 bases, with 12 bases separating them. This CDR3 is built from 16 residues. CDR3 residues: CASSQEVTWSTGELFF. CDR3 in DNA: TGCGCCAGCAGCCAAGAAGTGACGTGGAGCACCGGGGAGCTGTTTTTT.

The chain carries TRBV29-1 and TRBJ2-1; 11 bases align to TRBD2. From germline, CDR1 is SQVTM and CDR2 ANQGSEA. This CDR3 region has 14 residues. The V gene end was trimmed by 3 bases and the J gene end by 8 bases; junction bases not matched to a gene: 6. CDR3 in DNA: TGCAGCGTTGATAAGGGACTAGCGGCCGATGAGCAGTTCTTC. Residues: CSVDKGLAADEQFF.

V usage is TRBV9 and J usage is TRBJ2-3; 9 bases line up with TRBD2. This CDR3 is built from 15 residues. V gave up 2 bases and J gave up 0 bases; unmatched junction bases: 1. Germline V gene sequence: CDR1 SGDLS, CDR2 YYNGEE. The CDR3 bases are TGTGCCAGCAGCGTCCTAGCGGGGAGCACAGATACGCAGTATTTT. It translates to CASSVLAGSTDTQYF.

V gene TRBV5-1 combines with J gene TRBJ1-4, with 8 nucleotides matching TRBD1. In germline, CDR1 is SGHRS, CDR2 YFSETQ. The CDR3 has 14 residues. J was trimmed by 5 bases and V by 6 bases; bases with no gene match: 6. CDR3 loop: CASNSGQENEKLFF. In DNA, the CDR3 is TGCGCCAGCAACTCGGGACAGGAAAATGAAAAACTGTTTTTT.

This chain's CDR3 is CASSPSSGTTDTQYF. CDR3 DNA sequence: TGTGCCAGCTCACCATCTAGCGGGACTACAGATACGCAGTATTTT. The V and J genes are TRBV18 and TRBJ2-3, with TRBD2 identical over 9 bases. The CDR3 has 15 residues. J was trimmed by 3 bases and V by 2 bases; bases with no gene match: 3. CDR1 KGHSH and CDR2 LQKENI come from the germline V gene.

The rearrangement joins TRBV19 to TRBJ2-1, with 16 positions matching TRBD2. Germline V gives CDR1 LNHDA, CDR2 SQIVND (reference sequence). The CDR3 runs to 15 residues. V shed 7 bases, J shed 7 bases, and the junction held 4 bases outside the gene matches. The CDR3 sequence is CASTPGLAGGNEQFF. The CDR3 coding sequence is TGTGCCAGTACGCCGGGACTAGCGGGAGGGAATGAGCAGTTCTTC.

CDR3 sequence (DNA): TGTGCCAGCAGCAGTAGCGGGAGGGAGGGGGGTGAGCAGTTCTTC. Translated: CASSSSGREGGEQFF. The chain carries TRBV11-3 and TRBJ2-1, with TRBD2 matching 11 bases. Germline V gene sequence: CDR1 SGHNT, CDR2 YENEEA. V trimming: 5 bases; J trimming: 9 bases; junction bases outside the gene matches: 9. The CDR3 loop spans 15 amino acids.

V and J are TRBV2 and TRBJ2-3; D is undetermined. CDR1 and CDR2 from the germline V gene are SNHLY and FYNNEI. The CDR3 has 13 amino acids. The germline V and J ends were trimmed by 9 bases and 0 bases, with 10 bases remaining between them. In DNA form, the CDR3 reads TGTGCCAGACGGAGTTCTAGCACAGATACGCAGTATTTT. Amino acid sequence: CARRSSSTDTQYF.

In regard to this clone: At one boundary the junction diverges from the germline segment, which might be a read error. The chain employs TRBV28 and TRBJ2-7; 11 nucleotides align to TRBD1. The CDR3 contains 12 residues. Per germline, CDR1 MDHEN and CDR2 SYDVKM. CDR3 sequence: CASSSIRDRGNF. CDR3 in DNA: TGTGCCAGCAGTTCTATCCGGGACAGGGGGAACTTC.

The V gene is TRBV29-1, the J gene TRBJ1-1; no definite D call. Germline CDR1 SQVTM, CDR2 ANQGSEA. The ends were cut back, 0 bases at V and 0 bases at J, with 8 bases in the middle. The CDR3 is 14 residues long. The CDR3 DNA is TGCAGCGTTGAAGAAGGGAGGATGAACACTGAAGCTTTCTTT. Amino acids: CSVEEGRMNTEAFF.

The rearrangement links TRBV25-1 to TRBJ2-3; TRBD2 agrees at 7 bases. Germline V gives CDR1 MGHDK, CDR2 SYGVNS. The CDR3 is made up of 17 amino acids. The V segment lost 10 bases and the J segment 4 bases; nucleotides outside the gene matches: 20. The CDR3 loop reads CATARPIAAGEPDTQYF. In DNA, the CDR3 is TGTGCCACCGCTCGCCCCATAGCGGCGGGGGAGCCAGATACGCAGTATTTT.

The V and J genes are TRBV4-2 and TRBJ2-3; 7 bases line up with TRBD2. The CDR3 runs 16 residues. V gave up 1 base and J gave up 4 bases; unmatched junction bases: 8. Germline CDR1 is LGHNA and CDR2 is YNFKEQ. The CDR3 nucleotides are TGTGCCAGCAGCCAAGCCTTGCGGGAGTTCCCAGATACGCAGTATTTT. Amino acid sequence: CASSQALREFPDTQYF.

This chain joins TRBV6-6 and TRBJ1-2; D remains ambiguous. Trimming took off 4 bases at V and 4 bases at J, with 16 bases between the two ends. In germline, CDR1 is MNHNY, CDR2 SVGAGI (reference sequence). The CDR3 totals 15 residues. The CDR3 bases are TGTGCCAGCAGTTTGGGGAGCGAGGGTGGCTATGGCTACACCTTC. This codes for CASSLGSEGGYGYTF.

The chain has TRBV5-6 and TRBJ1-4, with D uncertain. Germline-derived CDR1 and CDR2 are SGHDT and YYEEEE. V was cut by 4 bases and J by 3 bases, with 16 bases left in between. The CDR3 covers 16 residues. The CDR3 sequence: CASSNGPDGANEKLFF. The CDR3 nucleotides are TGTGCCAGCAGCAATGGCCCCGACGGAGCTAATGAAAAACTGTTTTTT. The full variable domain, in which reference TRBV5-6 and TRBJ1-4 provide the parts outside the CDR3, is DAGVTQSPTHLIKTRGQQVTLRCSPKSGHDTVSWYQQALGQGPQFIFQYYEEEERQRGNFPDRFSGHQFPNYSSELNVNALLLGDSALYLCASSNGPDGANEKLFFGSGTQLSVL.

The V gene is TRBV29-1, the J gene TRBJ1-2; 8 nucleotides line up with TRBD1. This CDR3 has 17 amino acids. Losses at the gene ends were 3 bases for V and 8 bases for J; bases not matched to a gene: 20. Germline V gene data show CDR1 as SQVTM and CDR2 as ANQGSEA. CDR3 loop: CSVDFVADPGGFRGYTF. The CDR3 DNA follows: TGCAGCGTTGATTTCGTCGCAGACCCAGGGGGCTTTCGCGGCTACACCTTC.